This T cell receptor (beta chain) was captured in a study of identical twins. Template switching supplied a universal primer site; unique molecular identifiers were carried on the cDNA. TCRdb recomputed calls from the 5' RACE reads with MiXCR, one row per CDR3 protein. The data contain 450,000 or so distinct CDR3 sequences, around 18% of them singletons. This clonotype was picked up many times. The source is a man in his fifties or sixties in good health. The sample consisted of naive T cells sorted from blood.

The CDR3 region has the DNA TGCAGTGCTAGTGGCCGGATCGGGGGACAGTCCCAAGATACGCAGTATTTT. Amino acids: CSASGRIGGQSQDTQYF. This chain uses TRBV20-1 with TRBJ2-3; D perhaps matches TRBD1 (7 bases). The V and J ends lost 3 bases and 5 bases respectively, with 24 bases between them. The V gene's germline CDR1 is DFQATT and CDR2 SNEGSKA (reference sequence). This CDR3 spans 17 amino acids.